The clone carrying this T cell receptor (beta chain) was observed a single time. This sample was taken from a study of blood T cell repertoires in COVID-19. Study-wide background: PBMCs, B-cell-depleted T cells, or T cells provided the cDNA or gDNA that made up the material.

The repertoire was sequenced with immunoSEQ multiplex PCR; TCRdb's copy has only in-frame clones and lacks some. The data hold about 92,000 clones, with about three quarters observed a single time. The CDR3 loop spans 15 amino acids. Germline CDR1 and CDR2: MGHDK and SYGVNS. The V and J ends lost 6 bases and 5 bases, in that order; junction bases with no gene match: 7. The sequenced sample was peripheral blood. The chain links TRBV25-1 to TRBJ2-5; 12 nucleotides agree with TRBD1. The TCR was taken from a man aged 50-59 years who had recovered from COVID-19. The CDR3 sequence: CASRAGTGGLETQYF. In nucleotides, the CDR3 is TGTGCCAGCAGGGCCGGGACAGGGGGCTTGGAGACCCAGTACTTC.